This T cell receptor beta chain was documented in a study of shared clonotypes between healthy human individuals. The study ran the assay at deep level. Profiled with immunoSEQ multiplex PCR; TCRdb holds only in-frame clones, not every one. The sample holds approximately 2.4 million clones; 95% are singletons and the top ten take around 0.13%. Germline V gene sequence: CDR1 ENHRY, CDR2 SYGVKD. Unmatched junction bases numbered 2, after V lost 2 bases and J lost 5 bases. The length of the CDR3 is 14 residues. Study-level points and caveats: Larger estimated richness was generally recorded for naive subsets relative to memory subsets.

In regard to this clone: Its specificity is not known.

The receptor's source is a man between 18 and 35 years old in good health. The V gene is TRBV10-3, the J gene TRBJ2-2; 7 bases align to TRBD2. Sequenced: naive CD4+ T cells sorted from blood. Subset in this sample: CD45RA+ positively selected. DNA of the CDR3: TGTGCCATCAGTGAGGGGCGGGAGACCGGGGAGCTGTTTTTT. This codes for CAISEGRETGELFF.